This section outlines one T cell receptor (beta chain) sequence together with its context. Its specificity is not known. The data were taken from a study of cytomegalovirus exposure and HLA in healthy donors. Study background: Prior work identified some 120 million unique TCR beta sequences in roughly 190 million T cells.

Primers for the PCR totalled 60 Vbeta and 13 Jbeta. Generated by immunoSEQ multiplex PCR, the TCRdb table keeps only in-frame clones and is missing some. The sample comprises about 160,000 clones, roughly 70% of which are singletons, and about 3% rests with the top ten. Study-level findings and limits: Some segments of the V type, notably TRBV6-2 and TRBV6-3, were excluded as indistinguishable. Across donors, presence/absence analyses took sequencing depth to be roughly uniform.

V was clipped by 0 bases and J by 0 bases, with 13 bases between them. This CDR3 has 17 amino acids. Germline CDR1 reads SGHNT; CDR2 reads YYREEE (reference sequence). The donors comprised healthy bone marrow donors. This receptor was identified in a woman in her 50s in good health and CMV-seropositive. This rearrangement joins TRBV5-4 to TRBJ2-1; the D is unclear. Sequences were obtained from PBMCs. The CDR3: CASSLEAAPSSYNEQFF. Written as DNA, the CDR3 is TGTGCCAGCAGCTTGGAGGCGGCGCCGAGCTCCTACAATGAGCAGTTCTTC. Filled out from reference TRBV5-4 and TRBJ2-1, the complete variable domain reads ETGVTQSPTHLIKTRGQQVTLRCSSQSGHNTVSWYQQALGQGPQFIFQYYREEENGRGNFPPRFSGLQFPNYSSELNVNALELDDSALYLCASSLEAAPSSYNEQFFGPGTRLTVL.